Each of the 15 T cell receptor beta chains below was sequenced from the same sample in a study of control samples from healthy donors and cancer patients. Only in-frame clones appear in the TCRdb table, and some are missing; sequencing was by immunoSEQ multiplex PCR. The table lists 150,000 to 200,000 clones. Sequences were obtained from blood. The receptors were gathered from a woman aged 25 to 39 in good health.

On this clone itself: The junction differs from germline at one of its ends, possibly a read error. The genes are TRBV7-7 and TRBJ2-5, with D tentatively TRBD1 or TRBD2 (6 bases each). CDR3 length equals 17 residues. The germline V gene encodes CDR1 SSHAT and CDR2 FNYEAQ (reference sequence). The CDR3 nucleotides read TGTGCTAGCAGCTTAGCCCCTGGTAGGGGGGACCAAGAGACCCAGTACTTC. Translating it yields CASSLAPGRGDQETQYF. The full variable domain, with the rest looked up from reference TRBV7-7 and TRBJ2-5, is GAGVSQSPRYKVTKRGQDVTLRCDPISSHATLYWYQQALGQGPEFLTYFNYEAQPDKSGLPSDRFSAERPEGSISTLTIQRTEQRDSAMYRCASSLAPGRGDQETQYFGPGTRLLVL.

The V call is TRBV28, the J call TRBJ1-6, with 7 bases matching TRBD1. The CDR3 totals 14 residues. With V trimmed by 5 bases and J by 10 bases, 8 bases remained unmatched. CDR1 is MDHEN and CDR2 is SYDVKM in the germline V gene. The CDR3 nucleotides read TGTGCCAGCAGTCAGGGGGGGGCGGGCTCACCCCTCCACTTT. It translates to CASSQGGAGSPLHF. The whole variable domain, remainder taken from reference TRBV28 and TRBJ1-6, is DVKVTQSSRYLVKRTGEKVFLECVQDMDHENMFWYRQDPGLGLRLIYFSYDVKMKEKGDIPEGYSVSREKKERFSLILESASTNQTSMYLCASSQGGAGSPLHFGNGTRLTVT.

V is TRBV2 and J is TRBJ2-3; 7 bases fit TRBD2. CDR3 length: 15 amino acids. Germline CDR1 and CDR2: SNHLY and FYNNEI. Trimming cost V 7 bases and J 1 base; bases outside gene matches: 8. The CDR3 nucleotides are TGTGCCAGCAAACCAAGCGGGGCCCGCACAGATACGCAGTATTTT. Amino acid sequence: CASKPSGARTDTQYF.

The chain uses TRBV27 and TRBJ2-1, with 7 bases lining up with TRBD1. V was pared by 3 bases and J by 8 bases, with 16 bases of the junction left unmatched. Germline V gives CDR1 MNHEY, CDR2 SMNVEV (reference sequence). The CDR3 contains 17 residues. The CDR3 spells CASSFTGETLLLDEQFF. In nucleotides, the CDR3 is TGTGCCAGCAGTTTTACAGGGGAAACTCTCCTACTCGATGAGCAGTTCTTC.

V and J are TRBV28 and TRBJ1-5; D not resolved. Trimming left V 3 bases short and J 7 bases short, with 13 bases between. Germline-derived CDR1 and CDR2 are MDHEN and SYDVKM. CDR3 length: 14 amino acids. The CDR3 protein is CASSFKGLGQPQHF. The CDR3 coding sequence is TGTGCCAGCAGTTTCAAGGGTCTCGGGCAGCCCCAGCATTTT. The complete variable domain, with remaining parts taken from reference TRBV28 and TRBJ1-5, reads DVKVTQSSRYLVKRTGEKVFLECVQDMDHENMFWYRQDPGLGLRLIYFSYDVKMKEKGDIPEGYSVSREKKERFSLILESASTNQTSMYLCASSFKGLGQPQHFGDGTRLSIL.

The chain has TRBV3-1 (or the pseudogene TRBV3-2) and TRBJ1-5, with TRBD1 as a possible D gene (5 bases). The CDR3 has 14 amino acids. Germline CDR1 LGHDT, CDR2 YNNKEL (reference sequence). V was pared by 8 bases and J by 6 bases, with 17 bases between. CDR3 sequence reads: CASGVRAQGQPQHF. CDR3 in DNA: TGTGCCAGCGGGGTGAGGGCCCAGGGTCAGCCCCAGCATTTT.

The chain employs TRBV10-3 and TRBJ1-4; D remains ambiguous. Germline values: CDR1 ENHRY, CDR2 SYGVKD. V shed 3 bases and J shed 5 bases, with 7 bases lying between them. This CDR3 region has 13 residues. As DNA, the CDR3 is TGTGCCATCAGTGACAGAACAAATGAAAAACTGTTTTTT. Protein sequence: CAISDRTNEKLFF.

This sequence joins TRBV28 and TRBJ1-2; 7 bases line up with TRBD1. CDR1 MDHEN and CDR2 SYDVKM come from the germline V gene. V dropped 3 bases and J dropped 4; count of bases not matched to a gene: 8. The CDR3 is 15 residues long. CDR3 loop: CASSFWGQRPYGYTF. The DNA for the CDR3 is TGTGCCAGCAGTTTTTGGGGACAGCGACCCTATGGCTACACCTTC.

The chain employs TRBV7-2 and TRBJ1-2, with TRBD1 identical over 9 bases. The germline CDR1 and CDR2 sequences are SGHTA and FQGNSA. Germline trimming cut 1 base from V and 8 bases from J; bases unmatched to any gene: 8. This CDR3 comprises 15 residues. CDR3 sequence (DNA): TGTGCCAGCAGCTTAGTAACAGGGGGCTCGGAGGGCTACACCTTC. Encoded protein: CASSLVTGGSEGYTF.

With respect to this clone: An end of the junction does not agree with germline; a read error may underlie this. The chain has TRBV29-1 and TRBJ2-5; D may be TRBD1 (6 bases). Germline V gene lookup returns CDR1 SQVTM and CDR2 ANQGSEA. The CDR3 has 13 residues. In nucleotides, the CDR3 is TGCAGCGATGAAGGGGGACCCAAAGAGACCCAGTACTTC. Its translation: CSDEGGPKETQYF.

This chain links TRBV9 with TRBJ1-2; D gene uncertain. V lost 0 bases, J lost 14 bases, and 11 bases lay in between. This CDR3 comprises 11 residues. Germline CDR1 reads SGDLS; CDR2 reads YYNGEE. The CDR3 DNA is TGTGCCAGCAGCGTAGATCCGGGGAGGACCTTC. Protein sequence: CASSVDPGRTF.

This chain joins TRBV10-3 and TRBJ2-7, with 11 bases identical to TRBD1. V gave up 0 bases and J gave up 6 bases; unmatched junction bases: 4. This CDR3 has 15 residues. Germline V gene data show CDR1 as ENHRY and CDR2 as SYGVKD. The CDR3 sequence is CAISESDRGRSEQYF. For the CDR3, the DNA is TGTGCCATCAGTGAGTCGGACAGGGGGCGAAGCGAGCAGTACTTC.

The chain recombines TRBV4-3 with TRBJ2-1; TRBD1 might be the D (6 bases). The CDR3 has 15 amino acids. Trimming shortened V by 4 bases and J by 5 bases, and 15 bases separated the two germline ends. Germline lookup yields CDR1 LGHNA and CDR2 YSLEER. The CDR3: CASSLREGVDNEQFF. CDR3 DNA sequence: TGCGCCAGCAGCCTCCGCGAGGGGGTGGACAATGAGCAGTTCTTC.

CDR3 in DNA: TGTGCCAGCAGCCAATCAGCGGGGGCTGGAGAGACCCAGTACTTC. Amino acid sequence: CASSQSAGAGETQYF. The genes are TRBV3-1 (or the pseudogene TRBV3-2) and TRBJ2-5; 8 bases match TRBD2. The germline gives CDR1 LGHDT, CDR2 YNNKEL (reference sequence). This CDR3 region has 15 residues. Trimming at V came to 2 bases and at J to 4 bases, leaving 6 bases not matched to a gene.

The CDR3 reads CASSRTGWGAPLHF. The CDR3 bases are TGTGCCAGCAGTCGGACAGGGTGGGGGGCACCCCTCCACTTT. The V call is TRBV27, the J call TRBJ1-6; 8 nucleotides align to TRBD1. CDR3 length: 14 residues. V was clipped by 5 bases and J by 11 bases; unmatched bases: 8. Germline assignment: CDR1 MNHEY and CDR2 SMNVEV (reference sequence).